The TCR beta chain under discussion was sequenced for a study of human T cells and chemical hapten exposure. Whole-study context: All patients underwent weekly scalp dosing with diphenylcyclopropenone for the full roughly 25-week study.

TCRdb recomputed calls from the RACE reads with MiXCR, one row per CDR3 protein. Among some 360,000 distinct CDR3 sequences, roughly 5% were seen once, and the ten largest hold just over 2.5%. V was cut by 1 base and J by 5 bases, with 5 bases left in between. Germline assignment: CDR1 SGHAT and CDR2 FQNNGV. This CDR3 has 12 residues. Notes on the study in general: Sensitization with DPC brought no change to TCRs above 1 in 1000 in frequency.

There are a few counts of this clonotype. What it binds is unknown. Time point: pre-sensitization, week 0. Stated treatment: therapeutic diphenylcyclopropenone sensitization with weekly scalp DPC. The sequence was collected from a woman between 50 and 59 years old with alopecia areata. Some clones in this sample may be carry-over from other donors' samples. The source was whole blood, collected in connection with sensitization to the hapten diphenylcyclopropenone (DPC). This sequence joins TRBV11-2 and TRBJ2-5; no clear D. DNA of the CDR3: TGTGCCAGCAGCTTAGTGACCGAGACCCAGTACTTC. Translating gives CASSLVTETQYF. The whole variable domain, filled in from reference TRBV11-2 and TRBJ2-5, reads EAGVAQSPRYKIIEKRQSVAFWCNPISGHATLYWYQQILGQGPKLLIQFQNNGVVDDSQLPKDRFSAERLKGVDSTLKIQPAKLEDSAVYLCASSLVTETQYFGPGTRLLVL.